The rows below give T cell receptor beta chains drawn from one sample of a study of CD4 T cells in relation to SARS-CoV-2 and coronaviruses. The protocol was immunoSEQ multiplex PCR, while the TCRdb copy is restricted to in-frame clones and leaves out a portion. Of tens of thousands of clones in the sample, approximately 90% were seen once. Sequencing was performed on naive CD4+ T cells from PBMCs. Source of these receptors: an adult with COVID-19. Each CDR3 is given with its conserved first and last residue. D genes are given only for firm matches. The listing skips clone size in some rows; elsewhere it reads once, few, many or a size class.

CDR3 DNA: TGTGCCAGCAGCCATTTGGGCTCCTACAATGAGCAGTTCTTC
CDR3 protein: CASSHLGSYNEQFF
J gene: TRBJ2-1
D gene: NA
clone size: NA
V gene: TRBV14

CDR3 DNA: TGTGCCAGCAAATACAGGGGTTGGGGGACAGATACGCAGTATTTT
CDR3 protein: CASKYRGWGTDTQYF
J gene: TRBJ2-3
D gene: TRBD1
clone size: NA
V gene: TRBV6-5

CDR3 DNA: TGCGCCAGCAGCTCCACTAGCGGGAGGGCCTTGCGAGAGCAGTACTTC
CDR3 protein: CASSSTSGRALREQYF
J gene: TRBJ2-7
D gene: TRBD2
clone size: once
V gene: TRBV5-1

CDR3 DNA: TGCGCCAGCAGCCAAGAAGTGGGGCCAGATACGCAGTATTTT
CDR3 protein: CASSQEVGPDTQYF
J gene: TRBJ2-3
D gene: NA
clone size: NA
V gene: TRBV4-3

CDR3 DNA: TGTGCCAGCAGCTTAGAGGTCCGGGGGCAGTTCTTC
CDR3 protein: CASSLEVRGQFF
J gene: TRBJ2-1
D gene: NA
clone size: NA
V gene: TRBV7-2

CDR3 DNA: TGTGCCAGCTCTCCGGTAGGCGGGAGTAACTACGAGCAGTACTTC
CDR3 protein: CASSPVGGSNYEQYF
J gene: TRBJ2-7
D gene: TRBD2
clone size: NA
V gene: TRBV18

CDR3 DNA: TGTGCCAGTAGTACTCCGGGCCCCGCAGATACGCAGTATTTT
CDR3 protein: CASSTPGPADTQYF
J gene: TRBJ2-3
D gene: NA
clone size: NA
V gene: TRBV19

CDR3 DNA: TGTGCCAGCAGCACAGGCTCGTCTCACTATGGCTACACCTTC
CDR3 protein: CASSTGSSHYGYTF
J gene: TRBJ1-2
D gene: NA
clone size: NA
V gene: TRBV28

CDR3 DNA: TGCAGCGTTGAGTTTGTGGATACTTACGAGCAGTACTTC
CDR3 protein: CSVEFVDTYEQYF
J gene: TRBJ2-7
D gene: NA
clone size: NA
V gene: TRBV29-1

CDR3 DNA: TGCAGCGTTGCAACTAGCGGTAGCACAGATACGCAGTATTTT
CDR3 protein: CSVATSGSTDTQYF
J gene: TRBJ2-3
D gene: TRBD2
clone size: NA
V gene: TRBV29-1

CDR3 DNA: TGTGCCAGCAGCTTAGTAGCGGAGACTGAAGCTTTCTTT
CDR3 protein: CASSLVAETEAFF
J gene: TRBJ1-1
D gene: NA
clone size: NA
V gene: TRBV7-2

CDR3 DNA: TGTGCCAGCAGCCCGGCGGGACAGACAACTTTCTTT
CDR3 protein: CASSPAGQTTFF
J gene: TRBJ1-1
D gene: TRBD1
clone size: NA
V gene: TRBV7-9

CDR3 DNA: TGTGCCACCAGTGACCTTACAGGGGGCTCCTACAATGAGCAGTTCTTC
CDR3 protein: CATSDLTGGSYNEQFF
J gene: TRBJ2-1
D gene: TRBD1
clone size: NA
V gene: TRBV24-1

CDR3 DNA: TGTGCCAGCAGTTTCGGGACTAGCGGGGGCACAGATACGCAGTATTTT
CDR3 protein: CASSFGTSGGTDTQYF
J gene: TRBJ2-3
D gene: TRBD2
clone size: NA
V gene: TRBV27

CDR3 DNA: TGCGCCAGCAGCCAAAGACAGCGGGGAGTTCCGGAGACCCAGTACTTC
CDR3 protein: CASSQRQRGVPETQYF
J gene: TRBJ2-5
D gene: TRBD2
clone size: NA
V gene: TRBV4-1

CDR3 DNA: TGTGCCAGTCCGTCTACCTCGGGGGTGGCTTTCTTT
CDR3 protein: CASPSTSGVAFF
J gene: TRBJ1-1
D gene: NA
clone size: NA
V gene: TRBV28

CDR3 DNA: TGTGCCAGCAGCGTGGGACAGGGGCCGCCCGCGGAGCAGTTCTTC
CDR3 protein: CASSVGQGPPAEQFF
J gene: TRBJ2-1
D gene: TRBD1
clone size: NA
V gene: TRBV9

CDR3 DNA: TGTGCCAGTAGCCCCACAGGGTTGGGGCCTGATTCACCCCTCCACTTT
CDR3 protein: CASSPTGLGPDSPLHF
J gene: TRBJ1-6
D gene: NA
clone size: NA
V gene: TRBV19

CDR3 DNA: TGTGCCAGCAGCTTACGGGGCTCTGGGGCCAACGTCCTGACTTTC
CDR3 protein: CASSLRGSGANVLTF
J gene: TRBJ2-6
D gene: NA
clone size: NA
V gene: TRBV7-3

CDR3 DNA: TGCGCCAGGGACATAGCGGGAGAGAACACCGGGGAGCTGTTTTTT
CDR3 protein: CARDIAGENTGELFF
J gene: TRBJ2-2
D gene: TRBD2
clone size: NA
V gene: TRBV10-1

CDR3 DNA: TGTGCCACCAGCTCCGGGACAGGGATGATTGAAGCTTTCTTT
CDR3 protein: CATSSGTGMIEAFF
J gene: TRBJ1-1
D gene: TRBD1
clone size: NA
V gene: TRBV24-1

CDR3 DNA: TGTGCCAGTAGCCGAACGAACTTCCGAGGGGCTTCCTACAATGAGCAGTTCTTC
CDR3 protein: CASSRTNFRGASYNEQFF
J gene: TRBJ2-1
D gene: NA
clone size: NA
V gene: TRBV19

CDR3 DNA: TGTGCCAGCAGCCTGCAACCCACCTATACCTACTTC
CDR3 protein: CASSLQPTYTYF
J gene: TRBJ2-5
D gene: NA
clone size: NA
V gene: TRBV6-5

CDR3 DNA: TGTGCCAGCAGCTTAGAGGTTACCGCCGGGGAGCTGTTTTTT
CDR3 protein: CASSLEVTAGELFF
J gene: TRBJ2-2
D gene: NA
clone size: NA
V gene: TRBV7-9

CDR3 DNA: TGTGCCACCAGCCAGACAGGGGGGTATCAGCCCCAGCATTTT
CDR3 protein: CATSQTGGYQPQHF
J gene: TRBJ1-5
D gene: TRBD1
clone size: NA
V gene: TRBV15

CDR3 DNA: TGTGCCAGCAACCGGGTCGGGGATGAAAAACTGTTTTTT
CDR3 protein: CASNRVGDEKLFF
J gene: TRBJ1-4
D gene: NA
clone size: NA
V gene: TRBV28

CDR3 DNA: TGTGCCAGTACAGGGGGCAAAACGGACGAGCAGTACTTC
CDR3 protein: CASTGGKTDEQYF
J gene: TRBJ2-7
D gene: TRBD1
clone size: NA
V gene: TRBV19

CDR3 DNA: TGTGCTTCTTCGGACAGTACCAGCAATCAGCCCCAGCATTTT
CDR3 protein: CASSDSTSNQPQHF
J gene: TRBJ1-5
D gene: NA
clone size: NA
V gene: TRBV2

CDR3 DNA: TGTGCCAGCTCACCACCCTTACAGGGGCAGGGTCAGCCCCAGCATTTT
CDR3 protein: CASSPPLQGQGQPQHF
J gene: TRBJ1-5
D gene: TRBD1
clone size: NA
V gene: TRBV18

CDR3 DNA: TGTGCCAGCAGCTTAACTAGCGGGAGTACCTACAATGAGCAGTTCTTC
CDR3 protein: CASSLTSGSTYNEQFF
J gene: TRBJ2-1
D gene: TRBD2
clone size: NA
V gene: TRBV11-2

CDR3 DNA: TGCGCCAGCAGCGCCCGGGCACGACCTAGGGAAGCTTTCTTT
CDR3 protein: CASSARARPREAFF
J gene: TRBJ1-1
D gene: NA
clone size: NA
V gene: TRBV4-1

CDR3 DNA: TGTGCCAGCAGTTCTTACGGGACGAACACCGGGGAGCTGTTTTTT
CDR3 protein: CASSSYGTNTGELFF
J gene: TRBJ2-2
D gene: NA
clone size: NA
V gene: TRBV28

CDR3 DNA: TGTGCCAGCAGCCCACAGGGTTTTCTTTGGGAGCAGTACTTC
CDR3 protein: CASSPQGFLWEQYF
J gene: TRBJ2-7
D gene: NA
clone size: NA
V gene: TRBV9

CDR3 DNA: TGTGCCAGCTCACCACCAGCGACAGCTTCCTACGAGCAGTACTTC
CDR3 protein: CASSPPATASYEQYF
J gene: TRBJ2-7
D gene: NA
clone size: NA
V gene: TRBV18

CDR3 DNA: TGCGCCAGCAGCTTGGCCTCAGTAACGTATTTTCGTGAGCAGTTCTTC
CDR3 protein: CASSLASVTYFREQFF
J gene: TRBJ2-1
D gene: NA
clone size: NA
V gene: TRBV5-1

CDR3 DNA: TGTGCCAGCAGCACTCCAGACAGGCTTCTCACCTACGAGCAGTACTTC
CDR3 protein: CASSTPDRLLTYEQYF
J gene: TRBJ2-7
D gene: NA
clone size: NA
V gene: TRBV7-8

CDR3 DNA: TGTGCCAGCAGTTTAGTGTCAGGGGGATCACCCCTCCACTTT
CDR3 protein: CASSLVSGGSPLHF
J gene: TRBJ1-6
D gene: TRBD1
clone size: NA
V gene: TRBV28

CDR3 DNA: TGTGCCAGCAGCTTATCGGGCGGGAGAGGTCTAGATACGCAGTATTTT
CDR3 protein: CASSLSGGRGLDTQYF
J gene: TRBJ2-3
D gene: TRBD2
clone size: few
V gene: TRBV7-3

CDR3 DNA: TGCGCCAGCAGTCCTCGTGACAGGCTTCTGTATGAGCAGTTCTTC
CDR3 protein: CASSPRDRLLYEQFF
J gene: TRBJ2-1
D gene: NA
clone size: NA
V gene: TRBV23-1

CDR3 DNA: TGTGCCAGCAAGGGGGGCACTGAAGCTTTCTTT
CDR3 protein: CASKGGTEAFF
J gene: TRBJ1-1
D gene: NA
clone size: NA
V gene: TRBV7-2